A selection of T cell receptor beta chains follows, all from one sample in a study of OX40 agonist ivuxolimab in advanced cancers. Clones were read by immunoSEQ multiplex PCR, and TCRdb kept only the in-frame ones, dropping some. Of roughly 60,000 clones listed, around 87% are singletons. This specimen was CD4+ or CD8+ T cells sorted from blood, taken in a trial of the OX40 agonist ivuxolimab. These TCRs come from an adult with an advanced solid tumor such as melanoma, head and neck, liver or kidney cancer. The CDR3 runs from the conserved cysteine through the conserved F or W.

J gene: TRBJ2-1
V gene: TRBV13
CDR3 protein: CASSPTRGTSRHEQFF

J gene: TRBJ1-4
V gene: TRBV11-2
CDR3 protein: CASSIGQPTNEKLFF

J gene: TRBJ2-1
V gene: TRBV12-5
CDR3 protein: CASGLAREQFF

J gene: TRBJ1-2
V gene: TRBV13
CDR3 protein: CASSLGGPGTPANYGYTF

J gene: TRBJ2-3
V gene: TRBV9
CDR3 protein: CASSVAGLSGTDTQYF

J gene: TRBJ2-5
V gene: TRBV7-2
CDR3 protein: CASSPSGLAGGGETQYF

J gene: TRBJ2-7
V gene: TRBV7-9
CDR3 protein: CASSLGLAGDLYEQYF

J gene: TRBJ2-7
V gene: TRBV2
CDR3 protein: CASSALAGVEQYF

J gene: TRBJ2-7
V gene: TRBV5-1
CDR3 protein: CASSFRQGAPYEQYF

J gene: TRBJ2-2
V gene: TRBV27
CDR3 protein: CASSLSSGQVLTGELFF